The 25 T cell receptor beta chains listed next were all sequenced from one sample in a study of PD-1 blockade in mismatch repair-deficient tumors. Only in-frame clones appear in the TCRdb table, and some are missing; sequencing was by immunoSEQ multiplex PCR. Found here are 80,000 to 100,000 clones, more than 65% of them singletons; the top ten hold more than 2.5%. Sequenced material: peripheral blood, taken 12 weeks after starting pembrolizumab. The receptors shown here come from an adult with mismatch repair-deficient cancer.

A single count supports this clone. The J gene is TRBJ2-1, the V gene TRBV15, with D tentatively TRBD1 or TRBD2 (6 bases each). The CDR3 spans 16 residues. Germline V lookup: CDR1 LNHNV, CDR2 YYDKDF (reference sequence). V was cut by 1 base and J by 4 bases, with 14 bases left in between. The CDR3 nucleotides are TGTGCCACCAGCAGAGGGTTTCAGGGGAGGTACAATGAGCAGTTCTTC. Translation: CATSRGFQGRYNEQFF.

The chain couples TRBV5-1 to TRBJ2-7; 7 nucleotides match TRBD2. Trimming took 4 bases from V and 7 from J; bases not matched to a gene: 14. CDR1 and CDR2 (germline): SGHRS, YFSETQ. The CDR3 has 15 residues. The CDR3 is CASSQPSGDHEEQYF. CDR3 DNA: TGCGCCAGCAGCCAGCCGAGCGGGGACCATGAAGAGCAGTACTTC.

J is TRBJ1-1 and V is TRBV7-2, with D uncertain. The germline CDR1 and CDR2 sequences are SGHTA and FQGNSA. Trimming pared 2 bases from V and 3 bases from J, leaving 1 base between. The CDR3 sequence is 11 residues long. CDR3 nucleotide sequence: TGTGCCAGCAGCTTATACACTGAAGCTTTCTTT. Residues: CASSLYTEAFF.

The rearrangement joins TRBV29-1 to TRBJ1-2; weak D call: TRBD1 (5 bases). There are 11 residues in the CDR3. Trimming left V 3 bases short and J 5 bases short, with 7 bases between. CDR1 SQVTM and CDR2 ANQGSEA come from the germline V gene. DNA for the CDR3: TGCAGCGTTGATGGGGGATATGGCTACACCTTC. The encoded protein is CSVDGGYGYTF.

The chain has TRBV28 and TRBJ2-4; 7 bases map to TRBD2. Germline loops: CDR1 MDHEN, CDR2 SYDVKM. The CDR3 extends over 15 amino acids. V lost 6 bases to trimming and J lost 1 base; unmatched junction nucleotides: 6. This chain's CDR3 is CASRSLADAKNIQYF. DNA of the CDR3: TGTGCCAGCAGGTCGCTAGCGGATGCCAAAAACATTCAGTACTTC.

The V call is TRBV5-6, the J call TRBJ2-1; D ambiguous. CDR1 is SGHDT and CDR2 is YYEEEE in the germline V gene. The CDR3 loop spans 14 amino acids. Trimming cost V 4 bases and J 7 bases, with 15 bases left between them. The CDR3 loop is CASSAAKPKNEQFF. CDR3 coding DNA: TGTGCCAGCAGCGCAGCCAAACCTAAGAATGAGCAGTTCTTC.

The rearrangement uses TRBV2 and TRBJ1-1, with 8 bases matching TRBD1. CDR1 is SNHLY, CDR2 FYNNEI, per germline. Trimming cost V 8 bases and J 7 bases; bases outside gene matches: 3. The CDR3 is 11 amino acids. CDR3 coding DNA: TGTGCCAGCCGACAGGGGATTGAAGCTTTCTTT. Its protein product is CASRQGIEAFF.

V gene TRBV11-3 combines with J gene TRBJ1-4, with 8 bases identical to TRBD1. Per the germline V gene, CDR1 is SGHNT and CDR2 is YENEEA. Trimming at V came to 5 bases and at J to 5 bases, leaving 7 bases not matched to a gene. CDR3 size: 15 residues. The CDR3 nucleotides are TGTGCCAGCAGCCCAGGGACAGGTGCGAATGAAAAACTGTTTTTT. Protein sequence: CASSPGTGANEKLFF. Drawing the rest from reference TRBV11-3 and TRBJ1-4, the complete variable domain is EAGVVQSPRYKIIEKKQPVAFWCNPISGHNTLYWYLQNLGQGPELLIRYENEEAVDDSQLPKDRFSAERLKGVDSTLKIQPAELGDSAVYLCASSPGTGANEKLFFGSGTQLSVL.

The chain uses TRBV5-8 and TRBJ2-2; TRBD1 is a possible D gene (5 bases). V was cut by 4 bases and J by 3 bases, with 13 bases left in between. This CDR3 contains 15 residues. Germline-derived CDR1 and CDR2 are SGHTS and YDEGEE. In nucleotides, the CDR3 is TGTGCCAGCAGCCTCAGACAGATAGACACCGGGGAGCTGTTTTTT. The encoded protein is CASSLRQIDTGELFF.

The chain has TRBV7-2 and TRBJ2-3, with D possibly called TRBD1 or TRBD2 (5 bases each). V lost 5 bases and J 1 base, leaving 16 bases between the germline ends. The germline CDR1 and CDR2 sequences are SGHTA and FQGNSA. This CDR3 spans 16 amino acids. CDR3 bases: TGTGCCAGCAGCATTACTGGGGGTGTTGGCACAGATACGCAGTATTTT. Translation: CASSITGGVGTDTQYF.

This sequence joins TRBV6-6 and TRBJ2-2; D is unclear. This CDR3 spans 13 amino acids. Trimming removed 2 bases from V and 5 bases from J, with 6 bases in between. Germline values: CDR1 MNHNY, CDR2 SVGAGI (reference sequence). The CDR3 is CASSYTTTGELFF. CDR3 sequence (DNA): TGTGCCAGCAGTTACACGACGACCGGGGAGCTGTTTTTT.

The chain has TRBV28 and TRBJ1-2; D is perhaps TRBD1 (5 bases). Trimming took off 8 bases at V and 7 bases at J, with 17 bases between the two ends. Per germline, CDR1 MDHEN and CDR2 SYDVKM. The CDR3 totals 13 residues. The CDR3 nucleotides are TGTGCCAGCCGGACGCCGGGGGTTTTTGGCTACACCTTC. It encodes CASRTPGVFGYTF.

V usage is TRBV7-9 and J usage is TRBJ1-2; D unclear. Germline V gene data show CDR1 as SEHNR and CDR2 as FQNEAQ (reference sequence). The CDR3 loop spans 12 amino acids. V lost 1 base and J 7 bases, leaving 7 bases between the germline ends. The CDR3 is CASSLEASGYTF. CDR3 nucleotide sequence: TGTGCCAGCAGCTTAGAGGCCTCTGGCTACACCTTC.

This clone was seen a few times. The V gene is TRBV4-1, the J gene TRBJ2-7, with 11 bases fitting TRBD2. The CDR3 consists of 15 residues. Germline-derived CDR1 and CDR2 are MGHRA and YSYEKL. V shed 1 base and J 5 bases; nucleotides not matched to a gene: 4. CDR3 region: CASSQGRGLADEQYF. Here the CDR3 DNA reads TGCGCCAGCAGCCAAGGCAGGGGACTAGCGGACGAGCAGTACTTC.

The chain recombines TRBV11-3 with TRBJ1-1; D perhaps matches TRBD1 (5 bases). The germline gives CDR1 SGHNT, CDR2 YENEEA. CDR3 length: 11 amino acids. Trimming left V 7 bases short and J 11 bases short, with 14 bases between. CDR3 residues: CASTQGRRAFF. The CDR3 nucleotides are TGTGCCAGCACCCAGGGCCGGAGGGCTTTCTTT.

This chain joins TRBV18 and TRBJ2-5; tentatively, D is TRBD2 (5 bases). CDR3 length: 14 amino acids. Germline CDR1 KGHSH, CDR2 LQKENI. V was pared by 5 bases and J by 2 bases, with 12 bases between. CDR3 region: CASSRSADQETQYF. CDR3 DNA: TGTGCCAGCTCAAGATCAGCGGATCAAGAGACCCAGTACTTC.

The V gene is TRBV5-8, the J gene TRBJ2-7; TRBD2 matches at 8 bases. With 0 bases clipped from V and 5 bases from J, the junction kept 7 bases outside the gene matches. Germline lookup yields CDR1 SGHTS and CDR2 YDEGEE. This CDR3 region has 15 residues. The CDR3 sequence: CASSLGWTSSHEQYF. The CDR3 nucleotides are TGTGCCAGCAGCTTGGGGTGGACTAGCTCGCACGAGCAGTACTTC.

The chain links TRBV4-1 to TRBJ2-5; 7 bases align to TRBD2. Per the germline V gene, CDR1 is MGHRA and CDR2 is YSYEKL. J gave up 0 bases and V 5 bases, and 6 bases lay outside the gene matches. The CDR3 runs to 15 residues. The CDR3 reads CASSKGSGNQETQYF. CDR3 sequence (DNA): TGCGCCAGCAGCAAGGGAAGCGGGAACCAAGAGACCCAGTACTTC.

In its sample, this clone was seen once. The rearrangement uses TRBV10-3 and TRBJ2-7, with a tentative D call TRBD2 (5 bases). CDR1 and CDR2 from the germline V gene are ENHRY and SYGVKD. The CDR3 extends over 16 amino acids. Trimming took 5 bases from V and 4 from J, leaving 21 bases between them. The CDR3 spells CAISLAAVHNPYEQYF. CDR3 DNA sequence: TGTGCCATCAGTTTGGCAGCGGTCCATAACCCTTACGAGCAGTACTTC.

This clone was detected only a few times. This chain uses TRBV5-6 with TRBJ2-3; D is possibly TRBD1 or TRBD2 (5 bases each). The CDR3 sequence is 15 residues long. Trimming removed 1 base at V and 6 bases at J, with 15 bases between. Germline-derived CDR1 and CDR2 are SGHDT and YYEEEE. Here the CDR3 reads CASSLKGARGDTQYF. CDR3 nucleotides: TGTGCCAGCAGCTTGAAAGGGGCCCGCGGGGATACGCAGTATTTT.

The chain links TRBV30 to TRBJ2-1, with 12 bases fitting TRBD2. The V gene end was trimmed by 0 bases and the J gene end by 8 bases; junction bases not matched to a gene: 5. Germline lookup yields CDR1 GTSNPN and CDR2 SVGIG (reference sequence). This CDR3 has 15 residues. The CDR3 DNA follows: TGTGCCTGGAGTGTACGGGCTAGCGGGAGGGATGAGCAGTTCTTC. Protein sequence: CAWSVRASGRDEQFF.

This clone was picked up a small number of times. This chain links TRBV19 with TRBJ2-7; D perhaps matches TRBD1 (5 bases). Germline CDR1 LNHDA, CDR2 SQIVND (reference sequence). The germline V and J ends were trimmed by 2 bases and 7 bases, with 18 bases remaining between them. CDR3 size: 15 residues. The CDR3 reads CASSISTGSRGEQYF. The CDR3 DNA reads as TGTGCCAGTAGTATATCAACAGGTTCTAGGGGAGAGCAGTACTTC.

This chain joins TRBV19 and TRBJ2-1; D is perhaps TRBD2 (6 bases). The germline V gene encodes CDR1 LNHDA and CDR2 SQIVND (reference sequence). Trimming shortened V by 4 bases and J by 7 bases, and 14 bases separated the two germline ends. The CDR3 is made up of 14 amino acids. CDR3 nucleotide sequence: TGTGCCAGTAGTACGCCCGGGACTTCTAATGAGCAGTTCTTC. Residues: CASSTPGTSNEQFF. The full variable domain, in which reference TRBV19 and TRBJ2-1 provide the parts outside the CDR3, is DGGITQSPKYLFRKEGQNVTLSCEQNLNHDAMYWYRQDPGQGLRLIYYSQIVNDFQKGDIAEGYSVSREKKESFPLTVTSAQKNPTAFYLCASSTPGTSNEQFFGPGTRLTVL.

This sequence joins TRBV19 and TRBJ1-2; D remains unclear. The CDR3 is made up of 13 amino acids. Germline CDR1 reads LNHDA; CDR2 reads SQIVND (reference sequence). The V and J ends lost 6 bases and 8 bases respectively, with 16 bases between them. In DNA, the CDR3 is TGTGCCAGTAGCCCCGGGTCCTCCCGGGGCTACACCTTC. Encoded protein: CASSPGSSRGYTF.

This clone came up a few times. The chain is built from TRBV11-3 and TRBJ2-7, with D hard to call. Germline values: CDR1 SGHNT, CDR2 YENEEA. Trimming removed 5 bases at V and 5 bases at J, with 7 bases between. CDR3 length: 11 amino acids. The CDR3 region is CASSTDHEQYF. The CDR3 DNA follows: TGTGCCAGCAGCACTGACCACGAGCAGTACTTC.